A selection of T cell receptor beta chains follows, all from one sample in a study of blood T cells in healthy people across ages. TCRdb analysed the 5' RACE reads with MiXCR anew, one entry per CDR3 protein. The data hold around 580,000 distinct CDR3 sequences, with 45% to 55% observed a single time. The specimen was blood. Source of these receptors: a man older than 75 in good health. CDR3s include the opening cysteine and the closing phenylalanine or tryptophan. A D gene is named only where the DNA matches it firmly. Some rows mark clone size as missing; the rest say once, few, many or name a class of expanded clone.

size: .
D: TRBD2
J: TRBJ2-3
V: TRBV10-3
DNA: TGTGCCATCAGAGCGAGTCTAGCGGGGATAACAGATACGCAGTATTTT
CDR3: CAIRASLAGITDTQYF

size: .
D: TRBD2
J: TRBJ2-3
V: TRBV5-1
DNA: TGCGCCAGCAGCCCGGGACTAGCGGGACGCACAGAGACGCAGTATTTT
CDR3: CASSPGLAGRTETQYF

size: .
D: TRBD1
J: TRBJ2-5
V: TRBV6-4
DNA: TGTGCCAGCAGTGACAGGGACAGGCCGATCTTGGAGACCCAGTACTTC
CDR3: CASSDRDRPILETQYF

size: .
D: .
J: TRBJ1-4
V: TRBV29-1
DNA: TGCAGCGTTGAGCCGGTCGTAAATGAAAAACTGTTTTTT
CDR3: CSVEPVVNEKLFF

size: .
D: TRBD1
J: TRBJ2-1
V: TRBV4-1
DNA: TGCGCCAGCAGCCCGGCGACAGGGCCTCACAGGGATGAGCAGTTCTTC
CDR3: CASSPATGPHRDEQFF

size: .
D: .
J: TRBJ2-1
V: TRBV11-2
DNA: TGTGCCAGCAGCTTAGAGTGGGGCGAGCGGTTCTTC
CDR3: CASSLEWGERFF

size: .
D: TRBD2
J: TRBJ2-5
V: TRBV20-1
DNA: TGCAGTGCTAGAGATCTTGGCGGGAGCGCGGCAGAGACCCAGTACTTC
CDR3: CSARDLGGSAAETQYF

size: .
D: .
J: TRBJ1-2
V: TRBV3-1
DNA: TGTGCCAGCAGCCAAGCGGGAGGCTATGGCTACACCTTC
CDR3: CASSQAGGYGYTF

size: many
D: .
J: TRBJ1-6
V: TRBV6-5
DNA: TGTGCCAGCATTTCACCCCTCCACTTT
CDR3: CASISPLHF

size: .
D: TRBD1
J: TRBJ2-7
V: TRBV30
DNA: TGTGCCTACACAACAGGGGGAATTCAGTACTTC
CDR3: CAYTTGGIQYF

size: many
D: .
J: TRBJ2-7
V: TRBV7-9
DNA: TGTGCCAGCAGCTCCAGGGGTTACGAGCAGTACTTC
CDR3: CASSSRGYEQYF

size: .
D: TRBD2
J: TRBJ2-1
V: TRBV29-1
DNA: TGCAGCGTTGAAGTAACCGATAGCGGGAGGGCCTACAATGAGCAGTTCTTC
CDR3: CSVEVTDSGRAYNEQFF

size: few
D: TRBD1
J: TRBJ1-2
V: TRBV7-2
DNA: TGTGCCAGCAGCTACGGACAGGGTGACTCGGGTGGCTACACCTTC
CDR3: CASSYGQGDSGGYTF

size: .
D: .
J: TRBJ2-1
V: TRBV12-3/TRBV12-4
DNA: TGTGCCAGCAGCACCTCCTCTGGGGCGGGCCTAGAGACCCAGTTCTTC
CDR3: CASSTSSGAGLETQFF

size: few
D: .
J: TRBJ1-2
V: TRBV29-1
DNA: TGCAGCACGCGAGGGGGGAAGGATGGCTACACCTTC
CDR3: CSTRGGKDGYTF

size: .
D: .
J: TRBJ2-1
V: TRBV10-3
DNA: TGTGCCATCAGCGAAGCCAGCCAAGAGACCCAGTTCTTC
CDR3: CAISEASQETQFF

size: .
D: TRBD1
J: TRBJ1-2
V: TRBV10-3
DNA: TGTGCCATCAGTGACCCGGGACAGACGGGCTATGGCTACACCTTC
CDR3: CAISDPGQTGYGYTF

size: few
D: .
J: TRBJ2-1
V: TRBV7-9
DNA: TGTATGGGCTCCAGGACAGACCCTACGGATGAGCAGTTCTTC
CDR3: CMGSRTDPTDEQFF

size: few
D: TRBD1
J: TRBJ2-7
V: TRBV4-1
DNA: TGCGCCAGCAGCCAAGACCTCAGGGGGCTGTCCTACGAGCAGTACTTC
CDR3: CASSQDLRGLSYEQYF

size: .
D: .
J: TRBJ1-2
V: TRBV7-6
DNA: TGTGCCAGCAGCTTGTCTTATGGGGGCGACTATGGCTACACCTTC
CDR3: CASSLSYGGDYGYTF

size: .
D: .
J: TRBJ1-4
V: TRBV7-2
DNA: TGTGCCAGCAGCTTAGCAGGGAGCACTGGGGAAGAACTGTTTTTT
CDR3: CASSLAGSTGEELFF

size: once
D: .
J: TRBJ2-2
V: TRBV28
DNA: TGTGCCAGCAGAGGGACCGTTACCGGGGAGCTGTTTTTT
CDR3: CASRGTVTGELFF

size: few
D: .
J: TRBJ2-1
V: TRBV5-1
DNA: TGCGCCAGCAGCTTTGGCGGGACCTACAATGAGCAGTTCTTC
CDR3: CASSFGGTYNEQFF

size: .
D: .
J: TRBJ2-3
V: TRBV3-1
DNA: TGTGCCAGCAGCCAAGCACCCACCCTGGGGGATACGCAGTATTTT
CDR3: CASSQAPTLGDTQYF

size: .
D: .
J: TRBJ2-2
V: TRBV7-9
DNA: TGTGCCAGCAGCTTAGCGCCAGCGGGCGGGGAGCTGTTTTTT
CDR3: CASSLAPAGGELFF

size: .
D: .
J: TRBJ1-1
V: TRBV20-1
DNA: TGCAGTGCTGGGCCGGGGAACACTGAAGCTTTCTTT
CDR3: CSAGPGNTEAFF

size: .
D: .
J: TRBJ2-6
V: TRBV27
DNA: TGTGCCAGCAGGAGACGGGACACCTCTGGGGCCAACGTCCTGACTTTC
CDR3: CASRRRDTSGANVLTF

size: few
D: TRBD1
J: TRBJ1-2
V: TRBV6-1
DNA: TGTGCCAGCAGTGGTCTGCCCTCGGGACAGGGGAATGGCTACACCTTC
CDR3: CASSGLPSGQGNGYTF

size: few
D: .
J: TRBJ2-3
V: TRBV20-1
DNA: TGCAGTGCTCCCGCGGTCGCGGATACGCAGTATTTT
CDR3: CSAPAVADTQYF

size: .
D: .
J: TRBJ2-3
V: TRBV5-1
DNA: TGCGCCAGCAGGGATGGAGATACGCAGTATTTT
CDR3: CASRDGDTQYF

size: .
D: TRBD1
J: TRBJ2-7
V: TRBV4-3
DNA: TGCGCCAGCAGTCAGGTAGACAGGGGGAATGAGCAGTACTTC
CDR3: CASSQVDRGNEQYF

size: .
D: .
J: TRBJ2-7
V: TRBV6-6
DNA: TGTGCCAGCAGTTGCTCGAGCAGTTCCCGCGAGCAGTACTTC
CDR3: CASSCSSSSREQYF

size: .
D: .
J: TRBJ1-6
V: TRBV4-2
DNA: TGTGCCAGCAGCCAACTCCCCCCGAGGGGATCACCCCTCCACTTT
CDR3: CASSQLPPRGSPLHF

size: few
D: TRBD2
J: TRBJ2-3
V: TRBV6-5
DNA: TGTGCCAGCAGTTACTCGTATAGCGGGAGGGCCACAGATACGCAGTATTTT
CDR3: CASSYSYSGRATDTQYF

size: once
D: TRBD1
J: TRBJ2-5
V: TRBV6-6
DNA: TGTGCCGGCACCCAGGGGGCGACGGAGACCCAGTACTTC
CDR3: CAGTQGATETQYF

size: .
D: TRBD1
J: TRBJ1-5
V: TRBV20-1
DNA: TGCAGTGCCAGGACAAGAACAGGGGCGAATAGCAATCAGCCCCGGCATTTT
CDR3: CSARTRTGANSNQPRHF

size: .
D: TRBD2
J: TRBJ2-3
V: TRBV12-3/TRBV12-4
DNA: TGTGCCAGCAGTTTTTCGGGGGGATGGGTCACAGATACGCAGTATTTT
CDR3: CASSFSGGWVTDTQYF

size: .
D: .
J: TRBJ1-2
V: TRBV10-3
DNA: TGTGCCATCAGTGAAAGGGGCAGCGCTAACTATGGCTACACCTTC
CDR3: CAISERGSANYGYTF

size: .
D: .
J: TRBJ1-5
V: TRBV7-2
DNA: TGTGCCAGCAGGGGGTTGGTCAATCAGCCCCAGCATTTT
CDR3: CASRGLVNQPQHF

size: .
D: .
J: TRBJ1-6
V: TRBV12-3/TRBV12-4
DNA: TGTGCCAGCAGTGTGAATAATTATAATTCACCCCTCCACTTT
CDR3: CASSVNNYNSPLHF

size: .
D: TRBD2
J: TRBJ2-6
V: TRBV18
DNA: TGTGCCAGCTCACCATTCGGGGGGGACTCTGGGGCCAACGTCCTGACTTTC
CDR3: CASSPFGGDSGANVLTF

size: .
D: TRBD2
J: TRBJ2-2
V: TRBV9
DNA: TGTGCCAGCAGCTTCAGCGGGGACAACACCGGGGAGCTGTTTTTT
CDR3: CASSFSGDNTGELFF

size: .
D: .
J: TRBJ2-7
V: TRBV11-1
DNA: TGTGCCAGCAGCCTGGGACCCAAGGCGGGGGAGCAGTACTTC
CDR3: CASSLGPKAGEQYF

size: .
D: TRBD1
J: TRBJ2-3
V: TRBV9
DNA: TGTGCCAGCAGCGTAGAAGGGGGCGTTTTGGGAGATACGCAGTATTTT
CDR3: CASSVEGGVLGDTQYF

size: .
D: .
J: TRBJ2-1
V: TRBV29-1
DNA: TGCAGCGTTGAAGTAGGGGGTTCTACCCAGTTCTTC
CDR3: CSVEVGGSTQFF

size: .
D: TRBD2
J: TRBJ2-1
V: TRBV3-1
DNA: TGTGCCAGCAGCCCGAGAGGACTAGCGGGAGTAACGAATGAGCAGTTCTTC
CDR3: CASSPRGLAGVTNEQFF

size: .
D: TRBD2
J: TRBJ2-3
V: TRBV28
DNA: TGTGCCAGCAGTAATATAGCGGGAGGTGGGACAGATACGCAGTATTTT
CDR3: CASSNIAGGGTDTQYF

size: .
D: TRBD2
J: TRBJ2-5
V: TRBV5-1
DNA: TGCGCCAGCAGCCCAGTGACTAGCGGGGAACAAGAGACCCAGTACTTC
CDR3: CASSPVTSGEQETQYF

size: few
D: .
J: TRBJ2-7
V: TRBV2
DNA: TGTGCCAGCAGCAGACGACTTGGGGGGATCTCCTACGAGCAGTACTTC
CDR3: CASSRRLGGISYEQYF

size: .
D: .
J: TRBJ1-2
V: TRBV20-1
DNA: TGCAGTCCTGTACTCCCTGGGAACTATGGCTACACCTTC
CDR3: CSPVLPGNYGYTF

size: few
D: .
J: TRBJ2-5
V: TRBV20-1
DNA: TGCAGTGCTAGAGATCAGGGGAAGTACTCCACCTTCCAAGAGACCCAGTACTTC
CDR3: CSARDQGKYSTFQETQYF

size: once
D: .
J: TRBJ2-5
V: TRBV2
DNA: TGTGCCAGCAGTGAGATGGAGACCCAGTACTTC
CDR3: CASSEMETQYF

size: few
D: TRBD2
J: TRBJ2-1
V: TRBV20-1
DNA: TGCAGTTCGGTTCCGGGACTAGCCGACAATGAGCAGTTCTTC
CDR3: CSSVPGLADNEQFF

size: few
D: .
J: TRBJ2-5
V: TRBV29-1
DNA: TGCAGCGTTGTGGAGACAGACCAAGAGACCCAGTACTTC
CDR3: CSVVETDQETQYF

size: .
D: .
J: TRBJ2-3
V: TRBV20-1
DNA: TGCAGTGCTAGATCCCCAGTCACAGATACGCAGTATTTT
CDR3: CSARSPVTDTQYF

size: .
D: .
J: TRBJ1-6
V: TRBV27
DNA: TGTGCCATCGGCGGGGCCTCCTATAATTCACCCCTCCACTTT
CDR3: CAIGGASYNSPLHF

size: once
D: .
J: TRBJ2-5
V: TRBV12-3/TRBV12-4
DNA: TGTGCCAGCCTGGGGACCCCGAGGTTGACCCAGTACTTC
CDR3: CASLGTPRLTQYF

size: .
D: .
J: TRBJ2-2
V: TRBV20-1
DNA: TGCAGTGCTCGGACGGACAACACCGGGGAGCTGTTTTTT
CDR3: CSARTDNTGELFF

size: .
D: .
J: TRBJ2-1
V: TRBV20-1
DNA: TGCAGTGCTAGAGATGGTGGCGGGAACTCCTACAATGAGCAGTTCTTC
CDR3: CSARDGGGNSYNEQFF

size: .
D: .
J: TRBJ2-3
V: TRBV6-1
DNA: TGTGCCAGCACTGTAGTATCTGATACGCAGTATTTT
CDR3: CASTVVSDTQYF